Below are 10 T cell receptor beta chains sequenced from a single sample in a study of T cell changes during pregnancy in multiple sclerosis. Data came from immunoSEQ multiplex PCR; TCRdb stores just in-frame clones and leaves some out. Here the sample spans about 34,000 clones, about 87% being singletons. The sample was CD8+ T cells from peripheral blood mononuclear cells, taken in the third trimester of pregnancy. All receptors derive from a female donor with multiple sclerosis, enrolled in a pregnancy study.

As DNA, the CDR3 is TGTGCCAGCAGCGTCCGGGACAGGGGTGAAGCTTTCTTT. Residues: CASSVRDRGEAFF. This chain links TRBV9 with TRBJ1-1, with TRBD1 matching over 10 bases. V shed 2 bases, J shed 7 bases, and the junction held 2 bases outside the gene matches. The CDR3 totals 13 residues. Per germline, CDR1 SGDLS and CDR2 YYNGEE.

The sample holds one count of this clone. The chain combines TRBV6-5 with TRBJ2-7; 7 nucleotides agree with TRBD1. The CDR3 contains 15 residues. Germline-derived CDR1 and CDR2 are MNHEY and SVGAGI. Losses at the gene ends were 0 bases for V and 4 bases for J; bases not matched to a gene: 6. Here the CDR3 DNA reads TGTGCCAGCAGTTACTCGAACAGGGGTGCATACGAGCAGTACTTC. This sequence encodes CASSYSNRGAYEQYF.

The V call is TRBV9, the J call TRBJ2-7; 8 bases align to TRBD2. Germline lookup yields CDR1 SGDLS and CDR2 YYNGEE. The CDR3 consists of 15 residues. The trim removed 7 bases at V and 6 bases at J, leaving 15 bases unmatched. CDR3 residues: CASGGTGLAQGEQYF. CDR3 coding DNA: TGTGCCAGCGGGGGGACCGGACTAGCACAGGGCGAGCAGTACTTC.

This chain connects TRBV7-6 to TRBJ2-7; 8 positions match TRBD2. V shed 4 bases and J 2 bases; nucleotides not matched to a gene: 4. Germline V CDR1 and CDR2: SGHVS, FNYEAQ. The CDR3 loop spans 14 amino acids. Written as DNA, the CDR3 is TGTGCCAGCAGCTCCCGCGGGGGGACCTACGAGCAGTACTTC. Its translation is CASSSRGGTYEQYF.

This chain links TRBV14 with TRBJ2-7, with a tentative D call TRBD2 (7 bases). Deletions cut 6 bases from V and 5 bases from J, with 23 bases between. Germline assignment: CDR1 SGHDN and CDR2 FVKESK. This CDR3 has 16 residues. The CDR3 DNA sequence: TGTGCCAGCAGTCCGGGGGGCGGACTCCTTCTAAACGAGCAGTACTTC. It yields the protein CASSPGGGLLLNEQYF.

This chain joins TRBV7-2 and TRBJ1-1; 8 bases fit TRBD1. V shed 5 bases, J shed 0 bases, and the junction held 17 bases outside the gene matches. Per germline, CDR1 SGHTA and CDR2 FQGNSA. The CDR3 runs to 19 residues. The CDR3 region has the DNA TGTGCCAGCAGCCCATCACAGGGGGTAGGGGGTGGTCTGAACACTGAAGCTTTCTTT. Its translation is CASSPSQGVGGGLNTEAFF.

This sequence joins TRBV23-1 and TRBJ2-2, with TRBD1 matching 7 bases. TRBV23-1 is sorted into the ORF group, with uncertain function. Germline trimming cut 5 bases from V and 4 bases from J; bases unmatched to any gene: 7. The CDR3 totals 15 residues. The CDR3 DNA reads TGCGCCAGCAGTGCCGACAGGGTGGGCACCGGGGAGCTGTTTTTT. Amino acids: CASSADRVGTGELFF.

The chain is built from TRBV7-8 and TRBJ2-1; D gene uncertain. Germline V gene data show CDR1 as SGHVS and CDR2 as FQNEAQ. V lost 7 bases and J lost 9, with 13 bases in between. The CDR3 totals 12 residues. The CDR3 sequence: CASTGVGLEQFF. DNA for the CDR3: TGTGCCAGCACCGGCGTGGGCCTTGAGCAGTTCTTC.

This rearrangement joins TRBV19 to TRBJ2-2; D might be TRBD1 (7 bases). The germline V and J ends were trimmed by 10 bases and 6 bases, with 12 bases remaining between them. There are 12 residues in the CDR3. Germline-derived CDR1 and CDR2 are LNHDA and SQIVND (reference sequence). CDR3 region: CATRGVSGELFF. The CDR3 region has the DNA TGTGCCACCAGGGGGGTCTCCGGGGAGCTGTTTTTT.

The genes are TRBV29-1 and TRBJ1-1; weak D call: TRBD1 (5 bases). This CDR3 comprises 13 residues. Trimming left V 3 bases short and J 4 bases short, with 12 bases between. The germline gives CDR1 SQVTM, CDR2 ANQGSEA. The DNA of the CDR3 is TGCAGCGTTGAGGGGGGGTTCGCCACTGAAGCTTTCTTT. Residues: CSVEGGFATEAFF.